This T cell receptor beta chain was documented in a study of Tregs in tolerant kidney transplant recipients. Study background: Related graft donors supplied nonmyeloablative bone marrow transplants, and mixed chimerism was transient. General study findings and limits: This study did not directly address biological reproducibility. Tregs expanded with activated donor B cells seemed most donor-specific.

Germline V gene lookup returns CDR1 SGHRS and CDR2 YFSETQ. Trimming left V 3 bases short and J 1 base short, with 8 bases between. The CDR3 contains 13 residues. The method was immunoSEQ multiplex PCR; TCRdb's version includes in-frame clones alone and lacks a portion of them. The sample records over 50,000 clones, 75% to 90% being singletons. In the case of this clone: Its specificity is not known.

The clonotype was recovered from a human donor who received a combined kidney and bone marrow transplant. The specimen was Tregs from blood, collected before the transplant. This chain uses TRBV5-1 with TRBJ2-7, with D possibly matching TRBD1 (5 bases). The CDR3 region is CASSSDTSYEQYF. CDR3 DNA: TGCGCCAGCAGCTCGGACACATCCTACGAGCAGTACTTC.